These T cell receptor beta chains were read from a single sample in a study of blood T cell repertoires in COVID-19. Some clones are missing from TCRdb's copy, which holds only in-frame ones; the method was immunoSEQ multiplex PCR. The table lists more than 350,000 clones, over 75% of them singletons. Sample: peripheral blood. The receptors originated from a woman aged 25 to 39 with COVID-19, enrolled during active disease. The CDR3 runs from the conserved cysteine through the conserved F or W. A D gene is named only where the DNA matches it firmly. The size field is filled for only some rows; it gives once, few, many or a size class.

d_gene	v_gene	j_gene	abundance	CDR3aa	CDR3nt
NA	TRBV11-3	TRBJ2-5	NA	CASSLDSETQYF	TGTGCCAGCAGCTTAGACTCCGAGACCCAGTACTTC
TRBD2	TRBV2	TRBJ2-4	NA	CASSPYGRTGKNIQYF	TGTGCCAGCAGTCCCTACGGGAGGACGGGCAAAAACATTCAGTACTTC
NA	TRBV24-1	TRBJ1-3	once	CATSDPRARNTIYF	TGTGCCACCAGTGATCCGCGAGCCCGAAACACCATATATTTT
TRBD1	TRBV28	TRBJ1-6	few	CASRGDRAGPGDSPLHF	TGTGCCAGCAGGGGGGACAGGGCGGGTCCTGGGGATTCACCCCTCCACTTT
TRBD1	TRBV28	TRBJ1-2	NA	CASRIPGGAFGYTF	TGTGCCAGCAGGATCCCAGGGGGCGCTTTTGGCTACACCTTC
TRBD2	TRBV29-1	TRBJ2-1	NA	CSVGGGPRTSGNHNEQFF	TGCAGCGTTGGAGGTGGACCTCGGACTAGCGGGAACCACAATGAGCAGTTCTTC
TRBD2	TRBV19	TRBJ2-7	NA	CASSISGSSYEQYF	TGTGCCAGTAGTATTAGCGGGAGTTCCTACGAGCAGTACTTC
NA	TRBV6-1	TRBJ2-7	NA	CASSEGRSLEQYF	TGTGCCAGCAGTGAAGGGCGGAGTCTAGAGCAGTACTTC
TRBD2	TRBV19	TRBJ2-1	NA	CASSAGVSYNEQFF	TGTGCCAGTAGTGCGGGGGTCTCCTACAATGAGCAGTTCTTC
TRBD1	TRBV29-1	TRBJ1-4	NA	CSVEYSGGTNEKLFF	TGCAGCGTTGAATACTCAGGGGGAACTAATGAAAAACTGTTTTTT
NA	TRBV6-2/TRBV6-3	TRBJ2-1	few	CASSSEGLTLYEQFF	TGTGCCAGCAGCTCCGAGGGACTCACTTTATATGAGCAGTTCTTC
TRBD2	TRBV7-8	TRBJ2-1	once	CASSLAPRGSSYNEQFF	TGTGCCAGCAGCTTAGCCCCCCGCGGGAGCTCCTACAATGAGCAGTTCTTC
NA	TRBV5-5	TRBJ2-1	NA	CASSLGKSSYNEQFF	TGTGCCAGCAGCTTGGGCAAGAGCTCCTACAATGAGCAGTTCTTC
NA	TRBV28	TRBJ2-4	NA	CASSFHRQPKNIQYF	TGTGCCAGCAGTTTCCACCGACAGCCCAAAAACATTCAGTACTTC
NA	TRBV4-1	TRBJ1-4	NA	CASSQAGRGDEKLFF	TGCGCCAGCAGCCAAGCCGGCAGGGGTGATGAAAAACTGTTTTTT
NA	TRBV7-8	TRBJ2-7	once	CASSLKPYEQYF	TGTGCCAGCAGCTTAAAGCCCTACGAGCAGTACTTC
NA	TRBV5-1	TRBJ2-7	NA	CASSFGYEQYF	TGCGCCAGCAGCTTCGGGTACGAGCAGTACTTC
NA	TRBV7-9	TRBJ2-1	NA	CASSLGGDFSEQFF	TGTGCCAGCAGCTTAGGTGGTGACTTTTCAGAGCAGTTCTTC
TRBD2	TRBV7-8	TRBJ2-7	NA	CASSLASGSYEQYF	TGTGCCAGCAGCTTAGCAAGCGGGAGCTACGAGCAGTACTTC
NA	TRBV2	TRBJ1-4	NA	CASSRGTNEKLFF	TGTGCCAGCAGCCGGGGAACTAATGAAAAACTGTTTTTT
NA	TRBV5-1	TRBJ1-1	once	CASSQGGGLRTEAFF	TGCGCCAGCAGCCAGGGCGGGGGGCTTCGGACTGAAGCTTTCTTT
NA	TRBV5-1	TRBJ1-1	NA	CASSFRGGDTEAFF	TGCGCCAGCAGCTTTCGCGGGGGGGACACTGAAGCTTTCTTT
TRBD1	TRBV27	TRBJ1-5	NA	CASSQTGGLSNQPQHF	TGTGCCAGCAGTCAGACAGGGGGGCTCAGCAATCAGCCCCAGCATTTT
TRBD1	TRBV20-1	TRBJ1-2	NA	CSADRGHGYTF	TGCAGTGCAGACAGGGGCCATGGCTACACCTTC
TRBD1	TRBV24-1	TRBJ1-5	NA	CATSDQTGNSQPQHF	TGTGCCACCAGTGACCAGACAGGGAATTCTCAGCCCCAGCATTTT
NA	TRBV6-4	TRBJ2-7	NA	CASSDNPSREQYF	TGTGCCAGCAGTGACAATCCCTCTCGGGAGCAGTACTTC
NA	TRBV27	TRBJ2-3	NA	CASSLSVGADTQYF	TGTGCCAGCAGTTTATCCGTGGGCGCAGATACGCAGTATTTT
NA	TRBV5-4	TRBJ2-3	NA	CASSLGLQGTDTQYF	TGTGCCAGCAGCTTGGGTCTACAGGGAACAGATACGCAGTATTTT
NA	TRBV19	TRBJ2-7	NA	CASSIGKTVYYEQYF	TGTGCCAGTAGTATAGGGAAGACAGTTTACTACGAGCAGTACTTC
NA	TRBV30	TRBJ1-1	NA	CAWSLGGTTEAFF	TGTGCCTGGAGTTTAGGAGGTACTACTGAAGCTTTCTTT
TRBD1	TRBV6-5	TRBJ2-7	NA	CASSRATGETYEQYF	TGTGCCAGCAGTCGAGCGACAGGGGAAACCTACGAGCAGTACTTC
NA	TRBV5-1	TRBJ2-1	NA	CASSFQGPTYNEQFF	TGCGCCAGCAGCTTCCAGGGCCCTACCTACAATGAGCAGTTCTTC
TRBD2	TRBV24-1	TRBJ2-1	NA	CATSFGTSGYNEQFF	TGTGCCACCAGCTTCGGGACTAGCGGCTACAATGAGCAGTTCTTC
NA	TRBV3-1/TRBV3-2	TRBJ1-6	NA	CASSPLGGSRYSPLHF	TGTGCCAGCAGCCCGCTCGGAGGTAGTCGATATTCACCCCTCCACTTT
TRBD1	TRBV10-2	TRBJ2-7	NA	CASSFRTGLIEQYF	TGCGCCAGCAGTTTTCGGACAGGGCTAATCGAGCAGTACTTC
NA	TRBV14	TRBJ2-1	NA	CASSPTVTPYNEQFF	TGTGCCAGCAGCCCAACAGTTACCCCTTACAATGAGCAGTTCTTC
NA	TRBV28	TRBJ2-3	NA	CASSLWAGLGTDTQYF	TGTGCCAGCAGTTTATGGGCGGGCCTGGGGACAGATACGCAGTATTTT